This T cell receptor beta chain was obtained from a study of glioma-infiltrating T cells. This clonotype was seen at least ten times. Amplification of TCR alpha and beta CDR3 regions from RNA used iRepertoire nested multiplex PCR. TCRdb reprocessed the multiplex PCR reads with MiXCR, giving one entry per CDR3 protein. There are approximately 100,000 distinct CDR3 sequences in the sample; 25% to 30% occur only once, and 35% lies in the top ten. The V and J ends lost 5 bases and 6 bases, in that order; junction bases with no gene match: 5. CDR1 GTSNPN and CDR2 SVGIG come from the germline V gene (reference sequence). This CDR3 spans 12 amino acids.

This TCR was sampled from a human donor with low-grade glioma or glioblastoma, undergoing nonglioma brain surgery, or in good health (not recorded which). The chain is built from TRBV30 and TRBJ1-1; 8 bases agree with TRBD1. Source material: glioma tissue, nonneoplastic brain tissue, or PBMCs (not recorded which). The CDR3 reads CAWGQGFAEAFF. For the CDR3, the DNA is TGTGCCTGGGGACAGGGTTTCGCTGAAGCTTTCTTT.